A single sample is the source of the 14 T cell receptor beta chains below, sequenced in a study of blood T cells in healthy people across ages. A second 7 to 11 cycle PCR used barcoded and J-beta primers. TCRdb ran MiXCR on the 5' RACE reads and lists one entry per CDR3 protein. Here the sample spans around 2 million distinct CDR3 sequences, 35% to 50% being singletons. Sequences were obtained from blood. These receptor sequences come from a human donor in good health.

V and J are TRBV12-3 or TRBV12-4 and TRBJ2-1; D is ambiguous. The V gene lost 3 bases and the J gene lost 0 bases, with 9 bases spanning the gap. The CDR3 is 15 amino acids. The CDR3 DNA is TGTGCCAGCAGTTTGGGCCAGCCCTCCTACAATGAGCAGTTCTTC. Its translation: CASSLGQPSYNEQFF.

This clonotype has only a few counts. The chain recombines TRBV6-2 or TRBV6-3 with TRBJ1-1; weak D call: TRBD1 (5 bases). The germline V and J ends were trimmed by 2 bases and 0 bases, with 10 bases remaining between them. CDR3 length: 15 residues. Germline V gene data show CDR1 as MNHEY and CDR2 as SVGEGT. The CDR3: CASSYPQDLNTEAFF. The CDR3 bases are TGTGCCAGCAGTTACCCACAGGACTTGAACACTGAAGCTTTCTTT.

V is TRBV5-1 and J is TRBJ2-1; D unclear. The CDR3 is made up of 13 amino acids. V lost 5 bases to trimming and J lost 5 bases, with 11 bases between them. Germline loops: CDR1 SGHRS, CDR2 YFSETQ. The CDR3 reads CASRHLGHNEQFF. CDR3 sequence (DNA): TGCGCCAGCAGGCATCTGGGTCACAATGAGCAGTTCTTC.

The chain has TRBV6-2 or TRBV6-3 and TRBJ1-1, with 9 positions matching TRBD1. Trimming cost V 6 bases and J 9 bases; bases outside gene matches: 5. The CDR3 covers 12 residues. Germline CDR1 MNHEY, CDR2 SVGEGT. The DNA for the CDR3 is TGTGCCAGCAGGCCCGGGACAGGGCAAGCTTTCTTT. Its protein is CASRPGTGQAFF.

The V gene is TRBV5-1, the J gene TRBJ2-1, with TRBD2 identical over 8 bases. CDR3 length: 14 amino acids. V lost 0 bases, J lost 8 bases, and 4 bases stayed unmatched. Germline V gives CDR1 SGHRS, CDR2 YFSETQ. CDR3 residues: CASSLELAGHEQFF. The CDR3 DNA is TGCGCCAGCAGCTTGGAATTAGCGGGGCATGAGCAGTTCTTC. Drawing the rest from reference TRBV5-1 and TRBJ2-1, the complete variable domain is KAGVTQTPRYLIKTRGQQVTLSCSPISGHRSVSWYQQTPGQGLQFLFEYFSETQRNKGNFPGRFSGRQFSNSRSEMNVSTLELGDSALYLCASSLELAGHEQFFGPGTRLTVL.

The chain recombines TRBV7-6 with TRBJ2-3, with TRBD2 identical over 11 bases. The V gene end was trimmed by 3 bases and the J gene end by 5 bases; junction bases not matched to a gene: 7. Looked up from germline, CDR1 is SGHVS and CDR2 is FNYEAQ. CDR3 length: 16 amino acids. DNA for the CDR3: TGTGCCAGCAGCTTGCCTAGCGGGGGGACTGTAGATACGCAGTATTTT. Its protein product is CASSLPSGGTVDTQYF.

The chain has TRBV20-1 and TRBJ2-1; 11 bases match TRBD2. V lost 3 bases and J lost 12; bases outside the gene matches: 7. This CDR3 region has 13 residues. The germline CDR1 and CDR2 sequences are DFQATT and SNEGSKA (reference sequence). CDR3 amino acids: CSASSLAGDRQFF. The CDR3 DNA reads TGCAGTGCTAGCTCACTAGCGGGGGACAGGCAGTTCTTC.

The rearrangement uses TRBV4-1 and TRBJ2-7; weak D call: TRBD2 (6 bases). The germline V gene encodes CDR1 MGHRA and CDR2 YSYEKL. Trimming left V 1 base short and J 7 bases short, with 17 bases between. The CDR3 is 15 amino acids. CDR3: CASSQGRGARGEQYF. Here the CDR3 DNA reads TGCGCCAGCAGCCAAGGGCGCGGGGCCCGTGGGGAGCAGTACTTC.

This clonotype was counted only a few times. V and J are TRBV20-1 and TRBJ2-7; 8 nucleotides match TRBD1. Germline V gene sequence: CDR1 DFQATT, CDR2 SNEGSKA (reference sequence). V lost 6 bases to trimming and J lost 5 bases; unmatched junction nucleotides: 12. The CDR3 contains 14 residues. This chain's CDR3 is CSALRRTGFDEQYF. CDR3 in DNA: TGCAGTGCGCTTAGACGGACAGGGTTCGACGAGCAGTACTTC.

As to this clonotype: A far more abundant clone sits one base away, making this likely a read error. The chain employs TRBV7-2 and TRBJ2-5; D remains ambiguous. CDR1 is SGHTA, CDR2 FQGNSA, per germline. The CDR3 is 11 amino acids. The ends were cut back, 5 bases at V and 5 bases at J, with 6 bases in the middle. Here the CDR3 reads CASSPHETQYF. The CDR3 DNA is TGTGCCAGCAGCCCCCATGAGACCCAGTACTTC.

V gene TRBV6-5 combines with J gene TRBJ2-5, with TRBD2 identical over 13 bases. V shed 8 bases, J shed 5 bases, and the junction held 8 bases outside the gene matches. This CDR3 spans 15 amino acids. Per the germline V gene, CDR1 is MNHEY and CDR2 is SVGAGI. CDR3 nucleotides: TGTGCCAGCGGCACTAGCGGGGGGGAGGGGGAGACCCAGTACTTC. This sequence encodes CASGTSGGEGETQYF.

The gene calls are TRBV5-1 and TRBJ2-1; the match to TRBD2 covers 11 bases. Germline loops: CDR1 SGHRS, CDR2 YFSETQ. The length of the CDR3 is 15 residues. V shed 4 bases and J 8 bases; nucleotides not matched to a gene: 8. CDR3: CASSLSGGAPDEQFF. The DNA for the CDR3 is TGCGCCAGCAGCCTTAGCGGGGGGGCTCCAGATGAGCAGTTCTTC.

The sample holds a few counts of this clonotype. V gene TRBV11-2 combines with J gene TRBJ1-6; TRBD1 is a possible D gene (6 bases). Germline V gives CDR1 SGHAT, CDR2 FQNNGV. This CDR3 comprises 16 residues. V shed 4 bases and J shed 10 bases, with 20 bases lying between them. The chain's CDR3 is CASSSLRGGPSSPLHF. The CDR3 DNA sequence: TGTGCCAGCAGCTCTCTCCGGGGGGGGCCTAGCTCACCCCTCCACTTT.

The table lists this clonotype with a few counts. A read error may produce the germline difference seen at one junction end. J is TRBJ1-2 and V is TRBV20-1, with 12 bases aligning to TRBD1. Germline V lookup: CDR1 DFQATT, CDR2 SNEGSKA (reference sequence). The CDR3 has 17 residues. The CDR3 nucleotides are TGCAGCGCTAGAGACCCGGGACAGGGGGCCCAGCTCGATGGCTACACCTTC. Its protein product is CSARDPGQGAQLDGYTF.